Listed below are T cell receptor beta chains from one sample, sequenced in a study of T cell changes during pregnancy in multiple sclerosis. The method was immunoSEQ multiplex PCR; TCRdb's version includes in-frame clones alone and lacks a portion of them. Counted here are about 40,000 clones, 90% occurring once; the ten biggest clones make up 0.43%. This sample comprised CD4+ T cells from peripheral blood mononuclear cells, obtained in the third trimester of pregnancy. The receptor set was obtained from a female donor with multiple sclerosis, enrolled in a pregnancy study. The CDR3 runs from the conserved cysteine through the conserved F or W. Each record gives: J gene, V gene, clone size, D gene, CDR3 DNA, CDR3 protein. The D gene is left open where the match is weak. The size of a clone is reported for some rows only, either as once, few or many, or as a class for expanded clones.

J: TRBJ1-5
V: TRBV6-6
size: .
D: TRBD1
DNA: TGTGCCAGCGGTCTAACAGGGGGAAGCAATCAGCCCCAGCATTTT
CDR3: CASGLTGGSNQPQHF

J: TRBJ1-4
V: TRBV19
size: .
D: .
DNA: TGTGCCAGTAGTATAACCCGAGGGATCCCTTCAACTAATGAAAAACTGTTTTTT
CDR3: CASSITRGIPSTNEKLFF

J: TRBJ2-3
V: TRBV5-4
size: .
D: .
DNA: TGTGCCAGCAGCTTCCCCTCTCCAGCGACCACAGATACGCAGTATTTT
CDR3: CASSFPSPATTDTQYF

J: TRBJ2-7
V: TRBV5-1
size: .
D: TRBD2
DNA: TGCGCCAGCAGCACTACTAGCGCCTACGAGCAGTACTTC
CDR3: CASSTTSAYEQYF

J: TRBJ2-5
V: TRBV19
size: .
D: TRBD2
DNA: TGTGCCAGTAGTCGGGGGGTCAGATCACAAGAGACCCAGTACTTC
CDR3: CASSRGVRSQETQYF

J: TRBJ2-5
V: TRBV6-6
size: .
D: .
DNA: TGTGCCAGCTATTCGCGAATCCAAGAGACCCAGTACTTC
CDR3: CASYSRIQETQYF

J: TRBJ2-1
V: TRBV15
size: .
D: TRBD1
DNA: TGTGCCACCAGCAGAGAGCGACAGGGGGCTTCGAATGAGCAGTTCTTC
CDR3: CATSRERQGASNEQFF

J: TRBJ2-1
V: TRBV7-8
size: .
D: TRBD2
DNA: TGTGCCAGCAGCTTACTTTTTCGACTAGCGGGGGCTAGCTCCTACAATGAGCAGTTCTTC
CDR3: CASSLLFRLAGASSYNEQFF

J: TRBJ2-7
V: TRBV5-1
size: .
D: TRBD2
DNA: TGCGCCAGCAGCTTGGCCTCGGGGGGCTCCTACGAGCAGTACTTC
CDR3: CASSLASGGSYEQYF

J: TRBJ2-2
V: TRBV27
size: .
D: TRBD1
DNA: TGTGCCAGCAGTTTTCCGACAGGGGGGGGAAACACCGGGGAGCTGTTTTTT
CDR3: CASSFPTGGGNTGELFF

J: TRBJ2-1
V: TRBV5-1
size: .
D: .
DNA: TGCGCCAGCAGCTCCTACGACTCAATAATTAACAATGAGCAGTTCTTC
CDR3: CASSSYDSIINNEQFF

J: TRBJ1-1
V: TRBV30
size: few
D: TRBD1
DNA: TGTGCCTGGAGTTATAGACAGGGGGGCGAAGCTTTCTTT
CDR3: CAWSYRQGGEAFF

J: TRBJ2-7
V: TRBV28
size: few
D: TRBD1
DNA: TGTGCCAGCAGTGCCTCCGGGACAGGGACCTACGAGCAGTACTTC
CDR3: CASSASGTGTYEQYF

J: TRBJ2-7
V: TRBV6-5
size: .
D: TRBD2
DNA: TGTGCCAGCAGTTACGGACTAGCGAACAAAGCTTACGAGCAGTACTTC
CDR3: CASSYGLANKAYEQYF

J: TRBJ2-5
V: TRBV6-5
size: .
D: .
DNA: TGTGCCAGCAGTACCCCACGCAGGGAAGAGACCCAGTACTTC
CDR3: CASSTPRREETQYF

J: TRBJ1-5
V: TRBV11-2
size: .
D: .
DNA: TGTGCCAGTTCCCGGGGGGGGGTAAGTCAGCCCCAGCATTTT
CDR3: CASSRGGVSQPQHF

J: TRBJ2-6
V: TRBV5-4
size: .
D: .
DNA: TGTGCCAGCAGCTTGGCTCGCTCTGGGGCCAACGTCCTGACTTTC
CDR3: CASSLARSGANVLTF

J: TRBJ2-6
V: TRBV19
size: .
D: .
DNA: TGTGCCAGTAGAAAGAGACAGGAACCTGGGGCCAACGTCCTGACTTTC
CDR3: CASRKRQEPGANVLTF

J: TRBJ2-4
V: TRBV28
size: .
D: TRBD1
DNA: TGTGCCAGCGGGATAGCGGGACAGGGGAACATTCAGTACTTC
CDR3: CASGIAGQGNIQYF

J: TRBJ1-2
V: TRBV30
size: .
D: .
DNA: TGTGCCCTAATACCCGAACAGGCCTATGGCTACACCTTC
CDR3: CALIPEQAYGYTF